The 2 T cell receptor beta chains listed next were all sequenced from one sample in a study of blood T cell repertoires in COVID-19. The assay was immunoSEQ multiplex PCR, and TCRdb's table has in-frame clones only and misses some. The table shows tens of thousands of clones, with 90% occurring only once. Sequenced: peripheral blood. These receptors came from a man in his 60s with acute or convalescent COVID-19.

The genes are TRBV27 and TRBJ1-6, with 7 nucleotides matching TRBD1. Unmatched junction bases numbered 4, after V lost 6 bases and J lost 5 bases. Germline V gene data show CDR1 as MNHEY and CDR2 as SMNVEV (reference sequence). CDR3 length: 14 residues. CDR3 in DNA: TGTGCCAGCAGCTCGGACAGGAATAATTCACCCCTCCACTTT. Protein product: CASSSDRNNSPLHF.

The chain recombines TRBV12-3 or TRBV12-4 with TRBJ2-7; TRBD2 is a possible D gene (7 bases). V was clipped by 3 bases and J by 6 bases, with 12 bases between them. The CDR3 runs to 13 residues. CDR3 residues: CASSLGAGAEQYF. The CDR3 DNA follows: TGTGCCAGCAGTTTGGGGGCGGGAGCCGAGCAGTACTTC.